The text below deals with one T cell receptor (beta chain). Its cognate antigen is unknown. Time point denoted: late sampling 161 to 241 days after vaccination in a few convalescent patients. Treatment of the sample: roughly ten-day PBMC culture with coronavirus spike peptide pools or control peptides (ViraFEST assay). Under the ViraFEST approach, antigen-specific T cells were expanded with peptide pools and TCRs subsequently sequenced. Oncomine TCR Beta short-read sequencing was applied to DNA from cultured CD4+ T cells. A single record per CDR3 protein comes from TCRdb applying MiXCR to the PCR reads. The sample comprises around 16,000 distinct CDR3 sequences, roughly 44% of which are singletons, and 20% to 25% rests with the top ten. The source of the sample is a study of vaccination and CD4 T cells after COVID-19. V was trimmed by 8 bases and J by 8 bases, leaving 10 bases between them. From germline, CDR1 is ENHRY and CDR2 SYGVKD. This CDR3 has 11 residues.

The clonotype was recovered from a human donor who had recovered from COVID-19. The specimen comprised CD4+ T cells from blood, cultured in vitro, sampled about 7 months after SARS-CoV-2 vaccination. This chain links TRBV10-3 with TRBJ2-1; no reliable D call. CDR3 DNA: TGTGCCATCTCGCCGGGCGATGAGCAGTTCTTC. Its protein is CAISPGDEQFF.